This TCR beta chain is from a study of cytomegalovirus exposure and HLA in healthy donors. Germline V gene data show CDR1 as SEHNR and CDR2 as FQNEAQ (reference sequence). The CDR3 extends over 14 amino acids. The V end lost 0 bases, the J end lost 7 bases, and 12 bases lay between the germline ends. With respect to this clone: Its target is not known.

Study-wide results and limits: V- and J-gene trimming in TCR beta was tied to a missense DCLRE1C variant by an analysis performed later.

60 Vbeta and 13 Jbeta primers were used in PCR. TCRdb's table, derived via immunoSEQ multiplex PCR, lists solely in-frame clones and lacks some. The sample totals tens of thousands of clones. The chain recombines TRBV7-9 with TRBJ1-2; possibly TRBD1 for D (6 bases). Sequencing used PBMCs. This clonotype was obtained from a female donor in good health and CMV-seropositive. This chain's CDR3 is CASSLARGNPGYTF. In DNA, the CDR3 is TGTGCCAGCAGCTTAGCTAGGGGGAATCCTGGCTACACCTTC.